This paragraph covers one T cell receptor beta chain sequence. The entry originates in a study of blood T cell repertoires in COVID-19. In the original processing: Reference gene primer amplification yielded estimated nucleated cell counts. Clones were sequenced by immunoSEQ multiplex PCR, and TCRdb holds only the in-frame ones, with some missing. The V and J calls and clone size were taken over from that table, and D and trimming were inferred from the DNA. The table lists more than 350,000 clones, roughly 84% of them singletons. Between the trimmed V and J ends, which lost 10 bases and 2 bases, there was a span of 17 bases. The CDR3 has 14 amino acids. Germline V lookup: CDR1 MDHEN, CDR2 SYDVKM.

This sequence was found in a woman between 18 and 29 years old who had been exposed to COVID-19. This chain links TRBV28 with TRBJ1-2; possible D gene TRBD1, 6 bases. Sequenced material: PBMCs or T cells enriched from blood (not recorded which). CDR3 coding DNA: TGTGCCATACTGTCCGGGGGGGCAAACTATGGCTACACCTTC. Translated: CAILSGGANYGYTF.